This T cell receptor (beta chain) was found in a study of T cell responses to AZD1222 COVID-19 vaccine. The CDR3 totals 15 residues. J gave up 4 bases and V 8 bases, and 12 bases lay outside the gene matches. Germline loops: CDR1 MGHDK, CDR2 SYGVNS. Here immunoSEQ multiplex PCR was the method, and the copy in TCRdb shows in-frame clones only, minus some. The sample records about 200,000 clones, 85% to 95% being singletons. The receptor was isolated from an adult who received the AZD1222 COVID-19 vaccine. The sequences come from peripheral blood, collected 28 days after the second AZD1222 dose. The V and J genes are TRBV25-1 and TRBJ1-1; 8 positions match TRBD1. The CDR3 here is CASCQTGVGGTEAFF. The CDR3 region has the DNA TGTGCCAGCTGTCAGACAGGGGTGGGAGGCACTGAAGCTTTCTTT.